The 22 T cell receptor beta chains given below trace back to one sample, sequenced in a study of sequential checkpoint blockade in melanoma. Treatment in this sample: randomized to nivolumab then ipilimumab (arm A) or the reverse (arm B). The data were produced by immunoSEQ multiplex PCR, yet TCRdb's version contains in-frame clones alone and is incomplete. The sample includes roughly 17,000 clones, roughly 73% of them seen just once. The specimen was CD8+ T cells sorted from blood (inferred from file names), collected from a patient given nivolumab and ipilimumab in sequence. These receptors all stem from a human donor with melanoma.

J is TRBJ2-5 and V is TRBV7-9; TRBD1 matches at 7 bases. Germline loops: CDR1 SEHNR, CDR2 FQNEAQ (reference sequence). Trimming took 1 base from V and 5 from J; bases not matched to a gene: 4. The CDR3 sequence is 14 residues long. The DNA for the CDR3 is TGTGCCAGCAGCTTAGTCGGCAGGGGGGAGACCCAGTACTTC. Protein sequence: CASSLVGRGETQYF.

This clone was observed a handful of times. This sequence joins TRBV7-9 and TRBJ1-1, with D hard to call. Germline V gene data show CDR1 as SEHNR and CDR2 as FQNEAQ (reference sequence). Trimming took off 5 bases at V and 8 bases at J, with 21 bases between the two ends. The CDR3 runs to 15 residues. The DNA for the CDR3 is TGTGCCAGCAGCCCACTTACCCCAATAACCCCCGAAGCTTTCTTT. This codes for CASSPLTPITPEAFF.

V and J are TRBV12-5 and TRBJ2-5; 8 bases agree with TRBD1. The DNA end is more similar to TRBJ2-7, so the J call may be wrong. This CDR3 has 15 amino acids. CDR1 and CDR2 (germline): LGHNT, FRNRAP. CDR3 in DNA: TGTGCTAGTGGTTTGGGACAGGGGATAAACTACGAGCAGTACTTC. Protein product: CASGLGQGINYEQYF.

This clone showed up just a few times. J is TRBJ1-1 and V is TRBV5-4, with 10 bases that match TRBD1. Per the germline V gene, CDR1 is SGHNT and CDR2 is YYREEE (reference sequence). The CDR3 contains 15 residues. Trimming cost V 4 bases and J 4 bases; bases outside gene matches: 7. CDR3 nucleotide sequence: TGTGCCAGCAGCCTGGACAGGGGGACGGGCACTGAAGCTTTCTTT. The encoded protein is CASSLDRGTGTEAFF.

The chain has TRBV7-8 and TRBJ2-1; D gene uncertain. CDR1 and CDR2 (germline): SGHVS, FQNEAQ. This CDR3 comprises 14 residues. V dropped 5 bases and J dropped 2 bases, with 10 bases sitting between them. The CDR3 is CASSAINTYNEQFF. The DNA for the CDR3 is TGTGCCAGCAGCGCCATAAACACCTACAATGAGCAGTTCTTC.

This chain uses TRBV7-9 with TRBJ1-2; 10 bases match TRBD1. This CDR3 is built from 15 residues. The germline V gene encodes CDR1 SEHNR and CDR2 FQNEAQ (reference sequence). V lost 5 bases to trimming and J lost 7 bases; unmatched junction nucleotides: 10. Here the CDR3 DNA reads TGTGCCAGCAGCGGTAGGGACAGGGGAACTCGTGGCTACACCTTC. This translates into CASSGRDRGTRGYTF.

V gene TRBV5-1 combines with J gene TRBJ1-2; 10 nucleotides align to TRBD1. Trimming took 3 bases from V and 6 from J; bases not matched to a gene: 5. Germline CDR1 reads SGHRS; CDR2 reads YFSETQ. This CDR3 comprises 14 residues. CDR3 residues: CASSSDGQGDGYTF. CDR3 DNA sequence: TGCGCCAGCAGCTCGGACGGACAGGGGGATGGCTACACCTTC.

Only a few counts were recorded for this clone. CDR3 coding DNA: TGTGCCAGCAGACCCGCCGACGGGGAAAAACTGTTTTTT. Translating it yields CASRPADGEKLFF. V is TRBV7-9 and J is TRBJ1-4, with D unclear. Germline V gives CDR1 SEHNR, CDR2 FQNEAQ (reference sequence). With 6 bases removed from V and 8 bases from J, the gap between germline ends came to 13 bases. CDR3 length equals 13 residues. Drawing the rest from reference TRBV7-9 and TRBJ1-4, the complete variable domain is DTGVSQNPRHKITKRGQNVTFRCDPISEHNRLYWYRQTLGQGPEFLTYFQNEAQLEKSRLLSDRFSAERPKGSFSTLEIQRTEQGDSAMYLCASRPADGEKLFFGSGTQLSVL.

The chain uses TRBV14 and TRBJ1-2, with 8 bases fitting TRBD1. This CDR3 spans 15 amino acids. Unmatched junction bases numbered 5, after V lost 5 bases and J lost 0 bases. Germline lookup yields CDR1 SGHDN and CDR2 FVKESK. The CDR3 reads CASSLRQGTNYGYTF. The CDR3 region has the DNA TGTGCCAGCAGCTTACGACAGGGGACTAACTATGGCTACACCTTC. The complete variable domain, with remaining parts taken from reference TRBV14 and TRBJ1-2, reads EAGVTQFPSHSVIEKGQTVTLRCDPISGHDNLYWYRRVMGKEIKFLLHFVKESKQDESGMPNNRFLAERTGGTYSTLKVQPAELEDSGVYFCASSLRQGTNYGYTFGSGTRLTVV.

The chain joins TRBV19 to TRBJ2-1; a weak D match, TRBD2 (5 bases). The CDR3 spans 14 residues. V dropped 5 bases and J dropped 6 bases, with 14 bases sitting between them. Germline V lookup: CDR1 LNHDA, CDR2 SQIVND (reference sequence). CDR3 amino acids: CASSLLRGFNEQFF. Written as DNA, the CDR3 is TGTGCCAGTAGTCTCCTCCGCGGGTTCAATGAGCAGTTCTTC.

J is TRBJ1-3 and V is TRBV10-3; D not resolved. Germline V gene lookup returns CDR1 ENHRY and CDR2 SYGVKD. Trimming cost V 3 bases and J 2 bases, with 5 bases left between them. The length of the CDR3 is 13 residues. This chain's CDR3 is CAISERAGNTIYF. CDR3 in DNA: TGTGCCATCAGTGAACGGGCTGGAAACACCATATATTTT.

The chain joins TRBV6-1 to TRBJ1-1; D not certain. The CDR3 has 10 amino acids. V was cut by 5 bases and J by 10 bases, with 8 bases left in between. Germline V gene sequence: CDR1 MNHNS, CDR2 SASEGT. CDR3 DNA sequence: TGTGCCAGCAGTTCGGGAGGAGCTTTCTTT. It is translated as CASSSGGAFF.

Regarding this clone: Compared with germline, one end of the junction differs, possibly owing to a read error. CDR3 sequence: CASSIGEGEVAF. The CDR3 DNA follows: TGTGCCAGTAGTATAGGAGAAGGAGAGGTGGCTTTC. The V gene is TRBV19, the J gene TRBJ2-6; no clear D gene. Germline values: CDR1 LNHDA, CDR2 SQIVND (reference sequence). The CDR3 loop spans 12 amino acids.

This clone is medium-sized. The genes are TRBV6-6 and TRBJ2-3; D uncertain. CDR1 and CDR2 (germline): MNHNY, SVGAGI (reference sequence). This CDR3 region has 12 residues. V was cut by 5 bases and J by 1 base, with 4 bases left in between. CDR3 protein: CASSLRTDTQYF. CDR3 nucleotides: TGTGCCAGCAGTCTTCGCACAGATACGCAGTATTTT.

The chain couples TRBV15 to TRBJ1-5; possible D gene TRBD1, 5 bases. CDR1 is LNHNV, CDR2 YYDKDF, per germline (reference sequence). The CDR3 extends over 15 amino acids. Trimming took off 3 bases at V and 0 bases at J, with 9 bases between the two ends. The CDR3 spells CATSRTALSNQPQHF. The DNA for the CDR3 is TGTGCCACCAGCAGGACAGCTCTTAGCAATCAGCCCCAGCATTTT.

Only a few counts were recorded for this clone. The V gene is TRBV7-9, the J gene TRBJ1-6, with D unresolved. The CDR3 is 12 residues long. With 6 bases removed from V and 13 bases from J, the gap between germline ends came to 13 bases. The germline V gene has CDR1 SEHNR and CDR2 FQNEAQ (reference sequence). The DNA of the CDR3 is TGTGCCAGCAGTCAAGAGAATTTTCCCCTCCACTTT. Residues: CASSQENFPLHF.

The chain is built from TRBV10-2 and TRBJ2-7; possible D gene TRBD1, 5 bases. CDR3 length: 12 residues. Trimming pared 2 bases from V and 4 bases from J, leaving 6 bases between. Germline V gene sequence: CDR1 WSHSY, CDR2 SAAADI. CDR3: CASSEAGYEQYV. DNA of the CDR3: TGCGCCAGCAGTGAGGCAGGGTACGAGCAGTACGTC.

By proportion, this clone is medium-sized. The chain carries TRBV7-2 and TRBJ2-3; 10 nucleotides match TRBD2. CDR3 length: 16 amino acids. After removal of 2 bases from V and 0 bases from J, the junction contained 2 bases not matched to a gene. The germline V gene encodes CDR1 SGHTA and CDR2 FQGNSA. The CDR3 region is CASSLKTSGSTDTQYF. In nucleotides, the CDR3 is TGTGCCAGCAGCTTAAAGACTAGCGGGAGCACAGATACGCAGTATTTT.

The genes are TRBV5-1 and TRBJ2-3; 10 bases match TRBD2. There are 15 residues in the CDR3. The V gene end was trimmed by 1 base and the J gene end by 3 bases; junction bases not matched to a gene: 2. Germline V gene lookup returns CDR1 SGHRS and CDR2 YFSETQ. The CDR3 sequence: CASSLISGGTDTQYF. The DNA for the CDR3 is TGCGCCAGCAGCTTGATTAGCGGGGGGACAGATACGCAGTATTTT.

The chain is built from TRBV7-3 and TRBJ2-2; D is perhaps TRBD1 (6 bases). V dropped 3 bases and J dropped 7 bases, with 9 bases sitting between them. The CDR3 covers 13 residues. CDR1 is SGHTA, CDR2 FQGTGA, per germline. This CDR3 is CASSLGAGGELFF. The DNA for the CDR3 is TGTGCCAGCAGCTTGGGGGCGGGCGGGGAGCTGTTTTTT. Looking up the rest from reference TRBV7-3 and TRBJ2-2 gives the full variable domain: GAGVSQTPSNKVTEKGKYVELRCDPISGHTALYWYRQSLGQGPEFLIYFQGTGAADDSGLPNDRFFAVRPEGSVSTLKIQRTERGDSAVYLCASSLGAGGELFFGEGSRLTVL.

This chain uses TRBV10-3 with TRBJ1-2, with D perhaps matching TRBD1 (5 bases). CDR1 is ENHRY and CDR2 is SYGVKD in the germline V gene. Trimming pared 8 bases from V and 5 bases from J, leaving 12 bases between. The CDR3 contains 12 residues. The CDR3 spells CAIGGTDYGYTF. The CDR3 DNA reads TGTGCCATCGGGGGGACCGATTATGGCTACACCTTC.

The chain combines TRBV27 with TRBJ2-7; D is perhaps TRBD2 (5 bases). CDR3 size: 13 residues. CDR1 is MNHEY, CDR2 SMNVEV, per germline (reference sequence). V lost 6 bases and J lost 4, with 13 bases in between. The CDR3 DNA reads as TGTGCCAGCAGAGACCGGGGTGGGTACGAGCAGTACTTC. Protein product: CASRDRGGYEQYF.